This T cell receptor beta chain was recorded in a study of CD8 T cells in Susac syndrome. When the RNA was reverse transcribed, random hexamers were used with an input of 0.5 to 1 ug. Amplification of TCR beta CDR3 used immunoSEQ multiplex PCR across 54 Vbeta and 13 Jbeta. TCRdb independently ran MiXCR on the immunoSEQ multiplex PCR reads; one entry per CDR3 protein. The table lists approximately 70,000 distinct CDR3 sequences, around 93% of them singletons. TCR beta sequences were obtained from blood CD8+ and CD4+ T cells. Controls were healthy donors chosen to match patients in age and sex. FACS enriched CD8+ TEMRA cells, while bulk CD8+ and CD4+ were negatively isolated. The CDR3 has 13 amino acids. V gave up 0 bases and J gave up 1 base, with 3 bases separating them. The germline CDR1 and CDR2 sequences are MGHDK and SYGVNS.

The gene calls are TRBV25-1 and TRBJ1-2; D unresolved. The sequencing input was CD8+ T cells from PBMCs. This receptor was identified in a human donor in good health. DNA for the CDR3: TGTGCCAGCAGTGAATACGGTAACTATGGCTACACCTTC. Translating gives CASSEYGNYGYTF.